The 19 T cell receptor beta chains given below trace back to one sample, sequenced in a study of T cells expressing NK-cell markers (dated by TCRdb to 2018 to 2021). The library came from 5' RACE. Sequenced using an Illumina HiSeq 2000. One entry per CDR3 protein sequence results from the TCRdb reprocessing of the reads, with DNA left out. The table for this sample shows around 280,000 distinct CDR3 sequences. 0.39% of the sample comes from the top ten. Sequences were obtained from blood T cells: a sorted CD56 or NKG2C T cell subset, CD4+ or CD8+ T cells, or bulk PBMC T cells (not recorded which). The receptors shown here come from a man younger than 35 in good health. Donor details come from another sample of the same person, matched by shared clones.

The chain couples TRBV20-1 to TRBJ2-7; no DNA is available, so the TRBD1 call from TCRdb remains unchecked. The germline CDR1 and CDR2 sequences are DFQATT and SNEGSKA (reference sequence). The CDR3 is made up of 15 amino acids. The CDR3 sequence is CSATRPPGSYDEQYF.

This chain links TRBV20-1 with TRBJ1-2; the TRBD1 assignment by TCRdb is unverifiable without DNA. The germline CDR1 and CDR2 sequences are DFQATT and SNEGSKA (reference sequence). This CDR3 has 12 residues. CDR3 region: CSARDPGNGYTF.

The CDR3 sequence is CASNLVIGGPDTQYF. The chain carries TRBV12-3 or TRBV12-4 and TRBJ2-3. CDR3 length equals 15 residues.

V and J are TRBV5-5 and TRBJ1-4; the D call of TRBD1 rests on TCRdb alone, since no DNA is present to check it. Germline V gene data show CDR1 as SGHKS and CDR2 as YYEKEE (reference sequence). The CDR3 sequence is 13 residues long. The CDR3 region is CASSLQGADTLFF.

CDR3 region: CASGRLAEKETQYF. The V and J genes are TRBV25-1 and TRBJ2-5; the D gene TCRdb calls, TRBD2, cannot be checked with no DNA. The CDR3 has 14 amino acids. Germline CDR1 is MGHDK and CDR2 is SYGVNS.

The chain recombines TRBV18 with TRBJ2-1; without DNA, the TCRdb call of TRBD2 cannot be checked. The CDR3 spans 13 residues. Germline values: CDR1 KGHSH, CDR2 LQKENI. Here the CDR3 reads CASSPSLGNEQFF.

This sequence joins TRBV12-3 or TRBV12-4 and TRBJ2-5; the TCRdb call, TRBD1, lacks DNA for checking. The CDR3 runs 12 residues. CDR3 loop: CASSHGTQTQYF.

The V call is TRBV5-1, the J call TRBJ2-1; the TCRdb D gene call, TRBD1, has no DNA to confirm it. The germline CDR1 and CDR2 sequences are SGHRS and YFSETQ. This CDR3 is built from 13 residues. CDR3 protein: CASSLASRSGEFF.

This chain connects TRBV18 to TRBJ2-2. CDR3 size: 13 residues. Per the germline V gene, CDR1 is KGHSH and CDR2 is LQKENI. The chain's CDR3 is CASSPGVPGELFF.

The chain couples TRBV20-1 to TRBJ2-1; TCRdb's D call of TRBD2 is untestable without DNA. This CDR3 has 13 amino acids. Germline V gene lookup returns CDR1 DFQATT and CDR2 SNEGSKA (reference sequence). The CDR3 reads CSARGRDSFQQFF.

V usage is TRBV5-4 and J usage is TRBJ1-2; TCRdb gives TRBD1 as the D gene, but with no DNA this cannot be confirmed. The CDR3 contains 14 residues. Germline V gene data show CDR1 as SGHNT and CDR2 as YYREEE (reference sequence). CDR3 sequence reads: CASTRDRVDYGYTF.

The chain uses TRBV5-1 and TRBJ2-2; TCRdb reports TRBD1, a call that lacks DNA to check it against. CDR3 length equals 14 residues. Germline V gene lookup returns CDR1 SGHRS and CDR2 YFSETQ. CDR3 amino acids: CASSLEPGHGELFF.

The chain uses TRBV5-1 and TRBJ2-5; TCRdb's assignment of TRBD1 cannot be checked, as there is no DNA. The CDR3 runs to 14 residues. Germline assignment: CDR1 SGHRS and CDR2 YFSETQ. CDR3 amino acids: CASTKGGAEETQYF. Variable domain in full (rest from reference TRBV5-1 and TRBJ2-5): KAGVTQTPRYLIKTRGQQVTLSCSPISGHRSVSWYQQTPGQGLQFLFEYFSETQRNKGNFPGRFSGRQFSNSRSEMNVSTLELGDSALYLCASTKGGAEETQYFGPGTRLLVL.

The chain employs TRBV4-3 and TRBJ2-7; no DNA is available, so the TRBD1 call from TCRdb remains unchecked. This CDR3 has 15 residues. The germline gives CDR1 LGHNA, CDR2 YSLEER. The CDR3 sequence: CASSQFGQGAYEQYF.

This chain links TRBV12-3 or TRBV12-4 with TRBJ2-7; the TCRdb D gene call, TRBD1, has no DNA to confirm it. The CDR3 is 12 residues long. CDR3 residues: CASSSSGRTQYF.

V and J are TRBV5-6 and TRBJ2-7. The length of the CDR3 is 14 residues. Germline CDR1 is SGHDT and CDR2 is YYEEEE. The CDR3 loop is CASSPVRQTYEQYF.

The chain's CDR3 is CSVSAGTSGDEQFF. The V and J genes are TRBV29-1 and TRBJ2-1; no DNA is available, so the TRBD2 call from TCRdb remains unchecked. The V gene's germline CDR1 is SQVTM and CDR2 ANQGSEA. The CDR3 is 14 amino acids.

The CDR3 spells CSVIPGGSSGVQYF. The J gene is TRBJ2-4, the V gene TRBV20-1; there is no DNA to check the TCRdb D call of TRBD2. The CDR3 has 14 residues. Looked up from germline, CDR1 is DFQATT and CDR2 is SNEGSKA (reference sequence).

V usage is TRBV12-3 or TRBV12-4 and J usage is TRBJ2-3; TCRdb returns TRBD2, unconfirmable since there is no DNA. CDR3 length: 13 residues. CDR3 in amino acids: CASDTAVPDTQYF.